The clone carrying this T cell receptor beta chain was seen a handful of times. Its specificity is unknown. The CDR3 length is 13 residues. Germline lookup yields CDR1 SNHLY and CDR2 FYNNEI. V lost 8 bases to trimming and J lost 5 bases; unmatched junction nucleotides: 2. Libraries of TCR beta came from iRepertoire HTBI primers plus Arm-PCR of CDR3 regions. One entry per CDR3 protein, called by TCRdb with MiXCR from the multiplex PCR reads. The table records 500,000 to 700,000 distinct CDR3 sequences, about 32% of them present only once. This sample was taken from a study of regulatory T cells in long-lasting Graves disease. Study-wide points: Patients with persistent disease showed a bias toward TRBV28, TRBJ1-2 and TRBJ2-5.

Time point indicated: persistent/refractory GD, antithyroid drugs over 5 years with positive TRAb. The TCR library was prepared using RNA isolated from PBMCs. EDTA tubes received approximately 9 milliliters of drawn peripheral blood. This chain links TRBV2 with TRBJ1-6; 8 bases map to TRBD1. Material: peripheral blood mononuclear cells (PBMCs), obtained when the disease was refractory, from a patient treated with antithyroid drugs. The source is a female donor with Graves disease. The CDR3 DNA sequence: TGTGCCAGCCAGACAGGGGATAATTCACCCCTCCACTTT. This encodes CASQTGDNSPLHF.